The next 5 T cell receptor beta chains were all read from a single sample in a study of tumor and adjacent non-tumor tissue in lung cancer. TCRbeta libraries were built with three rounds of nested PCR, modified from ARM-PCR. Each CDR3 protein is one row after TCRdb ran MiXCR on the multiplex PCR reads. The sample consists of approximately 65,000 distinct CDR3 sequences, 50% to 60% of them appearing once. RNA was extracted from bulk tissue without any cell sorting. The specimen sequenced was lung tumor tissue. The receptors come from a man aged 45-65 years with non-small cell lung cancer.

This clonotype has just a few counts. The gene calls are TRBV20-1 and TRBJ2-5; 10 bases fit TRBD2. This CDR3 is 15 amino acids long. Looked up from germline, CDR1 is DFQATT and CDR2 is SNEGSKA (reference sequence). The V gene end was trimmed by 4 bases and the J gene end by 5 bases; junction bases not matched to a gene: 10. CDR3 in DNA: TGCAGTGCTACAAGGACTAGCGGAGCCGTCGAGACCCAGTACTTC. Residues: CSATRTSGAVETQYF.

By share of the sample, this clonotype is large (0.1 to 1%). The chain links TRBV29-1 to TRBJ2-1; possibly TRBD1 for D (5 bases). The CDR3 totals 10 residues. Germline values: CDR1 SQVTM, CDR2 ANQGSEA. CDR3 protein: CSDSYNEQFF. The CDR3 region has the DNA TGCAGTGACAGTTACAATGAGCAGTTCTTC.

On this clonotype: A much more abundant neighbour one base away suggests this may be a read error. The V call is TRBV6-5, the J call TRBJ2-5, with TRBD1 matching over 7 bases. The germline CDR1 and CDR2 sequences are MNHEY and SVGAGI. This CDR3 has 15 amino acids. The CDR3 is CASRTEEGAGEAQYF. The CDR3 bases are TGTGCCAGCAGGACGGAAGAGGGGGCAGGAGAGGCCCAGTACTTC.

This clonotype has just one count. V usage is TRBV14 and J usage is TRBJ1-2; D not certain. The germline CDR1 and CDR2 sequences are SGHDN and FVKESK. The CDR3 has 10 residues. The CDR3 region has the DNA TGTGTCAACAGCCAAAGTGGCTACACCTTC. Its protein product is CVNSQSGYTF.

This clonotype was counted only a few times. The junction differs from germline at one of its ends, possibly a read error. Here the CDR3 reads CASSLSGTSGTTYKQYF. The CDR3 nucleotides read TGTGCCAGCAGTTTATCAGGGACTAGCGGGACGACCTACAAGCAGTACTTC. The genes are TRBV12-3 or TRBV12-4 and TRBJ2-7; TRBD2 agrees at 13 bases. The CDR3 is 17 amino acids.